This T cell receptor (beta chain) was sequenced during a study of patients and donors after allogeneic stem cell transplantation. The germline CDR1 and CDR2 sequences are SGHTA and FQGNSA. Trimming cost V 2 bases and J 1 base, with 14 bases left between them. This CDR3 is built from 16 residues. TCRdb reanalysed the RT-PCR reads using MiXCR and keeps one entry per CDR3 protein. The sample lists about 110,000 distinct CDR3 sequences, approximately 35% seen once, with around 25% in the top ten. Sequencing used blood, either unsorted or a sorted T cell fraction (not recorded which). The rearrangement uses TRBV7-2 and TRBJ1-1; D call uncertain. The origin of this receptor is a human donor who was either an allogeneic HSCT recipient or a stem cell or donor lymphocyte infusion donor (not recorded which). It is not recorded whose cells these are; they may come from a transplant donor. The CDR3 coding sequence is TGTGCCAGCAGCTTATTTGATGGCTTTTCGAACACTGAAGCTTTCTTT. This translates into CASSLFDGFSNTEAFF.